The T cell receptor (beta chain) under discussion was sequenced for a study of tissue T cells after allogeneic stem cell transplantation (dated by TCRdb to 2022 to 2024). In terms of the full investigation: TCR beta repertoires were profiled across many tissues obtained from research autopsies of patients with and without GVHD, as well as in mouse models of GVHD. On the human side, the study was prospective and observational, with no blinding or randomization. What the research found in general, with its limitations: A small and clinically heterogeneous patient cohort was studied, and sampling depth was acknowledged as a limitation. Which tissue TCRs were alloreactive or antigen-specific was not determined in the study, and some clones might have been persisting host cells. In both patients and mice, T cells from blood and spleen picked up only a limited part of the TCR repertoire that was detected in tissues. Within patients, how anatomically similar tissues were was a major factor shaping TCR repertoire composition, regardless of disease or transplant status. Few T cell clones were found to be shared across patients, but shared repertoire signatures across patients were revealed in a tissue-specific fashion by motif-based clustering.

The time point label of this sample denotes: mouse harvest day 14 after allogeneic transplant. Each mouse graft, delivered by tail vein injection, combined 10^6 splenic CD5+ T cells with 10^7 T-cell-depleted bone marrow cells. A major MHC-mismatch B6 (H2b) into BALB/c (H2d) model was used to model mouse GVHD, and tissues were profiled at day 7 or 14. On day 7 or 14 post-transplant, mouse tissues and retro-orbital blood were harvested with separate sterile tools for each animal, and livers were flushed beforehand. Before genomic DNA isolation with the DNeasy Blood & Tissue Kit, mouse tissues were minced with razor blades in buffered saline. In this sample, this clone turned up a few times. It lacks a known antigen. Mouse gene names and germline sequences are the ones reported for this receptor. Library creation used the immunoSEQ multiplex PCR assay. TCRbeta CDR3 sequencing was performed at survey depth by Adaptive Biotechnologies, and CDR3 sequences, V/J genes, productive frequency and template counts were reported. TCR beta CDR3 regions were amplified from genomic DNA instead of RNA. The paper's data handling went like this. Pairwise repertoire overlap between tissues was quantified with Jensen-Shannon divergence, where 1 means complete divergence and 0 identical. Tissues were clustered by single-linkage agglomerative hierarchical clustering of pairwise JSD values and displayed as dendrograms. GLIPH2 was applied to all patient samples using simulation_depth 1000, kmer_min_depth 3, and cdr3_length_cutoff 8, and only groups with more than two unique CDR3s were retained. A standardized tissue-overlap score extrapolated Jaccard GLIPH-group overlap across patients to a standard repertoire size of 1000 clones. Linear mixed-effect models, with tissue as a fixed effect and individual as a random effect, were used to test how diversity related to clinical or experimental variables. Entries here come from immuneACCESS through TCRdb and include only in-frame sequences with V and J called. Some clones fail to appear in such tables; in the studies checked, an unresolved V gene covers under half of the shortfall, and the cause of the remainder is unknown. V and J calls and clone size follow that table, whereas D and trimming were derived from the DNA. This sample comprises roughly 7,800 clones, 30% to 35% of them detected only once. Of the sample, 2.5% to 3.5% falls within the top ten clones.

This receptor was taken from a female BALB/c mouse given C57BL/6 T cells with graft-versus-host disease after an allogeneic hematopoietic cell transplant. Sequences were obtained from skin.

CDR3 DNA (partial): TGTGCCAGCAGCTTTCAGGGTCAAAACACCTTGTAC. The translation is CASSFQGQNTLY. The whole CDR3 is CASSFQGQNTLYF. This chain is built from TRBV3 and TRBJ2-4; a confident D gene designation cannot be given. Read coverage stops 1 residue before the CDR3 terminus; the germline J gene supplies the remainder. The CDR3 runs 13 amino acids, cysteine and phenylalanine included. Part of the CDR3 DNA is given, 36 bases translated from base 1. The junction shows trimming of 3 bases on V and 1 base on J, plus 5 bases between the germline ends. The germline V gene (reference sequence) provides CDR1 SNHLY and CDR2 FYNGKV. Extended through the reference TRBV3 and TRBJ2-4 proteins, this CDR3 yields the full variable domain: GPKVLQIPSHQIIDMGQMVTLNCDPVSNHLYFYWYKQILGQQMEFLVNFYNGKVMEKSKLFKDQFSVERPDGSYFTLKIQPTALEDSAVYFCASSFQGQNTLYFGAGTRLSVL.